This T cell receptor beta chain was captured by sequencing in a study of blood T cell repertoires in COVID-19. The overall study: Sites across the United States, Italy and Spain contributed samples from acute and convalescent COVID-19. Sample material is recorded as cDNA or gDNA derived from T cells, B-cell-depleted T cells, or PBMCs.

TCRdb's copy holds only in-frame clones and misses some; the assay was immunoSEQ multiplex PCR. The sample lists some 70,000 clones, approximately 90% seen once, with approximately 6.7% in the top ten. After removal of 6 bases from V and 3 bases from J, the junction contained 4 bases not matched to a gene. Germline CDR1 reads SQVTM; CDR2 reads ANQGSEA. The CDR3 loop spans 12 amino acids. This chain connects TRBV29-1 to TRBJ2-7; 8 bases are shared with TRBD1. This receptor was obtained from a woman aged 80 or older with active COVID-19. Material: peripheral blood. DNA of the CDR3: TGCAGCGTACAGGGGGTCAACTACGAGCAGTACTTC. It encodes CSVQGVNYEQYF.